This TCR beta chain was recorded in a study of beta chain features in type 1 diabetes. Every isolated RNA sample was fully reverse transcribed, so sequencing captured expressed TCRB transcripts. Approximately 3.5 million reads was the average for naive, central memory and regulatory T cell samples. Data came from immunoSEQ multiplex PCR; TCRdb stores just in-frame clones and leaves some out. The data show under 400,000 clones, with around 20% seen just once and approximately 0.043% held by the top ten. Broader study findings: Shorter TCRB CDR3s, moderately but significantly so, were found in Type 1 diabetes patients in all four CD4+ subsets.

This CDR3 spans 14 amino acids. Germline V CDR1 and CDR2: MGHDK, SYGVNS. J was trimmed by 5 bases and V by 8 bases; bases with no gene match: 10. Of note for this clone: Its antigen remains unknown.

The origin of this receptor is a woman aged 18-30 years in good health. Material for sequencing was naive CD4+ T cells from blood. The chain combines TRBV25-1 with TRBJ2-7; 9 bases match TRBD2. The CDR3 region is CASGGGDLQNEQYF. CDR3 nucleotides: TGTGCCAGCGGCGGGGGGGACCTCCAAAACGAGCAGTACTTC.